This T cell receptor beta chain was recorded in a study of blood T cell repertoires in COVID-19. Overall study context: Samples representing acute and convalescent COVID-19 were sourced from the United States, Italy and Spain. The cDNA or gDNA used as material had been derived from T cells, B-cell-depleted T cells, or PBMCs.

Original analysis: Nucleated cell number was recorded as an estimate derived from reference gene primer amplification. The table came from immunoSEQ multiplex PCR; TCRdb's copy has only in-frame clones and leaves some out. V, J and clone size reflect that table, while D and trimming were determined from the DNA. The data contain roughly 380,000 clones, 81% of them seen just once; the ten biggest clones take up approximately 1%. Germline V CDR1 and CDR2: LNHNV, YYDKDF (reference sequence). The length of the CDR3 is 14 residues. Trimming stripped 3 bases from V and 4 bases from J, with 12 bases between.

Material: peripheral blood. This TCR came from a human donor with acute or convalescent COVID-19. The donor label of this sample is uncertain. This sequence joins TRBV15 and TRBJ2-5; weak D call: TRBD1 (6 bases). DNA for the CDR3: TGTGCCACCAGCAGGGTCGGGACACTAGAGACCCAGTACTTC. Translating it yields CATSRVGTLETQYF.